This passage covers 15 T cell receptor beta chains from one sample sequenced in a study of cytomegalovirus exposure and HLA in healthy donors. Both 60 Vbeta primers and 13 Jbeta primers went into the PCR. The method was immunoSEQ multiplex PCR; TCRdb's version includes in-frame clones alone and lacks a portion of them. In the table there are 100,000 or so clones, roughly 81% of which are singletons. Sequenced input: PBMCs. Receptors originate from a middle-aged man in good health and CMV-seronegative.

The gene calls are TRBV27 and TRBJ2-7; TRBD1 matches 11 bases. This CDR3 has 15 amino acids. Germline V gene data show CDR1 as MNHEY and CDR2 as SMNVEV (reference sequence). Trimming cost V 3 bases and J 3 bases; bases outside gene matches: 4. DNA of the CDR3: TGTGCCAGCAGTTTTTACGGGACAGGGGGCTACGAGCAGTACTTC. Its translation: CASSFYGTGGYEQYF.

The gene calls are TRBV19 and TRBJ1-6, with 7 positions matching TRBD1. This CDR3 contains 19 residues. V gave up 7 bases and J gave up 0 bases; unmatched junction bases: 15. Germline loops: CDR1 LNHDA, CDR2 SQIVND (reference sequence). CDR3 in amino acids: CASKPGTAQPSSYNSPLHF. In DNA, the CDR3 is TGTGCCAGTAAACCCGGGACAGCACAACCCAGCTCCTATAATTCACCCCTCCACTTT.

In nucleotides, the CDR3 is TGTGCCAGCACCTTGACAGGGGGGGTTCAGCCCCAGCATTTT. This encodes CASTLTGGVQPQHF. V and J are TRBV6-5 and TRBJ1-5; TRBD1 matches 9 bases. The CDR3 loop spans 14 amino acids. Per the germline V gene, CDR1 is MNHEY and CDR2 is SVGAGI. The V and J ends lost 7 bases and 6 bases, in that order; junction bases with no gene match: 7.

The chain uses TRBV2 and TRBJ2-7; D is ambiguous. V was pared by 6 bases and J by 4 bases, with 7 bases between. The CDR3 is 11 amino acids. The V gene's germline CDR1 is SNHLY and CDR2 FYNNEI. The CDR3 protein is CASSQNYEQYF. The CDR3 coding sequence is TGTGCCAGCAGCCAGAATTACGAGCAGTACTTC.

In this sample, this clone turned up once. V and J are TRBV10-1 and TRBJ2-2, with a weak D call TRBD2 (6 bases). This CDR3 spans 15 amino acids. Germline V gene data show CDR1 as WNHNN and CDR2 as SYGVQD (reference sequence). The V end was cut by 4 bases, the J end by 0 bases, with 9 bases between. CDR3 region: CASSAGTANTGELFF. As DNA, the CDR3 is TGCGCCAGCAGTGCAGGGACTGCGAACACCGGGGAGCTGTTTTTT.

The chain is built from TRBV5-4 and TRBJ2-1, with D perhaps TRBD1 (5 bases). Germline V lookup: CDR1 SGHNT, CDR2 YYREEE (reference sequence). Trimming shortened V by 4 bases and J by 4 bases, and 9 bases separated the two germline ends. CDR3 length: 13 amino acids. CDR3: CASSQDIYNEQFF. The CDR3 region has the DNA TGTGCCAGCAGCCAGGACATTTACAATGAGCAGTTCTTC. Supplemented by reference TRBV5-4 and TRBJ2-1, the full variable domain reads ETGVTQSPTHLIKTRGQQVTLRCSSQSGHNTVSWYQQALGQGPQFIFQYYREEENGRGNFPPRFSGLQFPNYSSELNVNALELDDSALYLCASSQDIYNEQFFGPGTRLTVL.

This clone has only a few counts. CDR3 sequence reads: CASSYTARGSTEAFF. The DNA of the CDR3 is TGTGCCAGCAGTTACACTGCTCGGGGTTCCACTGAAGCTTTCTTT. The chain is built from TRBV6-6 and TRBJ1-1; D is undetermined. In germline, CDR1 is MNHNY, CDR2 SVGAGI (reference sequence). The CDR3 is made up of 15 amino acids. Trimming took 2 bases from V and 4 from J, leaving 14 bases between them.

Comments on this clone: Other DNA sequences in this specimen translate into the identical CDR3. The genes are TRBV5-1 and TRBJ1-1, with TRBD1 as a possible D gene (5 bases). Trimming shortened V by 3 bases and J by 2 bases, and 11 bases separated the two germline ends. Germline loops: CDR1 SGHRS, CDR2 YFSETQ. The CDR3 spans 14 residues. The CDR3 nucleotides read TGCGCCAGCAGCTCTCTTAGGGGTAACACTGAAGCTTTCTTT. Translating gives CASSSLRGNTEAFF.

The CDR3: CASSAGGYEQYF. The DNA of the CDR3 is TGTGCCAGCTCAGCGGGAGGCTACGAGCAGTACTTC. This rearrangement joins TRBV18 to TRBJ2-7, with 8 bases lining up with TRBD2. Trimming removed 5 bases from V and 3 bases from J; junction bases left unmatched: 0. The CDR3 is 12 residues long. Germline V lookup: CDR1 KGHSH, CDR2 LQKENI.

The chain carries TRBV28 and TRBJ2-7, with D maybe TRBD2 (5 bases). Trimming took off 5 bases at V and 6 bases at J, with 17 bases between the two ends. Germline loops: CDR1 MDHEN, CDR2 SYDVKM. The CDR3 consists of 14 residues. CDR3 in amino acids: CASSIRPGISEQYF. For the CDR3, the DNA is TGTGCCAGCAGTATTCGGCCGGGGATCAGCGAGCAGTACTTC.

The chain recombines TRBV5-1 with TRBJ1-2; 7 nucleotides agree with TRBD1. The CDR3 length is 16 residues. Germline V gene sequence: CDR1 SGHRS, CDR2 YFSETQ. J lost 2 bases, V lost 0 bases, and 7 bases had no gene match. Written as DNA, the CDR3 is TGCGCCAGCAGCTTGGCCTCAGGGGGAGCCAACTATGGCTACACCTTC. Its protein is CASSLASGGANYGYTF.

This chain uses TRBV27 with TRBJ1-5; D gene unclear. Looked up from germline, CDR1 is MNHEY and CDR2 is SMNVEV (reference sequence). This CDR3 has 15 amino acids. V lost 3 bases, J lost 4 bases, and 13 bases lay in between. CDR3 residues: CASSLGRGINQPQHF. In nucleotides, the CDR3 is TGTGCCAGCAGTTTGGGTCGGGGTATTAATCAGCCCCAGCATTTT.

As to this clone: One junction end does not reproduce the germline sequence, and a read error may be involved. The genes are TRBV7-9 and TRBJ1-1; 9 positions match TRBD1. This CDR3 has 11 amino acids. From germline, CDR1 is SEHNR and CDR2 FQNEAQ (reference sequence). Here the CDR3 reads CASSSLDRGIF. CDR3 DNA sequence: TGTGCCAGCAGCAGCCTCGACAGGGGGATTTTT.

V usage is TRBV11-2 and J usage is TRBJ1-1; D is undetermined. The CDR3 is made up of 13 amino acids. Germline V lookup: CDR1 SGHAT, CDR2 FQNNGV. V shed 8 bases and J shed 1 base, with 11 bases lying between them. The chain's CDR3 is CASHGNPNTEAFF. CDR3 bases: TGTGCCAGCCACGGGAACCCGAACACTGAAGCTTTCTTT.

Only one count was recorded for this clone. The rearrangement links TRBV19 to TRBJ1-3; TRBD1 might be the D (6 bases). Trimming stripped 4 bases from V and 0 bases from J, with 16 bases between. The CDR3 sequence is 17 residues long. Germline assignment: CDR1 LNHDA and CDR2 SQIVND (reference sequence). CDR3 loop: CASSTSLYRASGNTIYF. The CDR3, as DNA: TGTGCCAGTAGTACTTCCCTCTACAGGGCCTCTGGAAACACCATATATTTT.